The clone carrying this T cell receptor beta chain occurred many times. Its antigen remains unidentified. Making the bulk TCR libraries relied on previously described methods and listed TCR primers. In TCRdb, the PCR reads were re-called with MiXCR into one record per CDR3 protein. The sample gives more than 450,000 distinct CDR3 sequences, about 20% of which show up once; around 0.84% is in the top ten. Trimming at V came to 2 bases and at J to 3 bases, leaving 6 bases not matched to a gene. The CDR3 runs 15 residues. Germline V lookup: CDR1 SGHTA, CDR2 FQGNSA. The data derive from a study of molecular identifiers for immune sequencing clone quantification. General observations from the study: Researchers reportedly could pick up spiked Jurkat TCR RNA from one cell mixed into more than 800,000 naive cells. Highly expanded clone sizes could end up underestimated if a barcode were shared by identical TCR molecules.

This chain links TRBV7-2 with TRBJ2-7; TRBD2 agrees at 8 bases. The sequencing input was naive CD8+ T cells from blood, with Jurkat cell RNA spiked in. Subset specified: FACS-sorted CD8+CD4-CCR7+CD45RA+ naive T cells. This receptor was identified in a human donor in good health. Some libraries in this study had Jurkat cell RNA spiked in. Written as DNA, the CDR3 is TGTGCCAGCAGCTTATTCCTAGCGGGTAACTACGAGCAGTACTTC. Protein product: CASSLFLAGNYEQYF.